The 10 T cell receptor beta chains in this list originate from one sample, sequenced in a study of blood T cell repertoires in COVID-19. Method: immunoSEQ multiplex PCR; TCRdb's copy keeps in-frame clones and lacks some. The table lists tens of thousands of clones, 80% to 90% of them singletons. Specimen: peripheral blood. Receptor source: a man aged 50 or older with active COVID-19.

DNA of the CDR3: TGTGCCACCAGTGATTGGACAGGGAGGGATGAAAAACTGTTTTTT. It is translated as CATSDWTGRDEKLFF. The rearrangement uses TRBV24-1 and TRBJ1-4; 8 bases are shared with TRBD1. The V gene's germline CDR1 is KGHDR and CDR2 SFDVKD. The junction had 4 bases not matched to a gene; V was cut back by 2 bases and J by 6 bases. CDR3 size: 15 residues.

This chain uses TRBV13 with TRBJ2-7; TRBD2 matches 13 bases. Germline lookup yields CDR1 PRHDT and CDR2 FYEKMQ (reference sequence). The CDR3 has 15 residues. The J segment lost 3 bases and the V segment lost 2 bases, leaving 1 base of the junction unmatched. As DNA, the CDR3 is TGTGCCAGCAGCTTATGGACTAGCGGGAGCTACGAGCAGTACTTC. Encoded protein: CASSLWTSGSYEQYF.

V usage is TRBV24-1 and J usage is TRBJ2-7; 8 bases match TRBD1. The CDR3 consists of 15 residues. The ends lost 4 bases at V and 2 bases at J; junction bases unmatched: 6. Germline CDR1 reads KGHDR; CDR2 reads SFDVKD. Here the CDR3 DNA reads TGTGCCACCAGTGAAAGGACAGGGTCCACCTACGAGCAGTACTTC. The encoded protein is CATSERTGSTYEQYF.

The rearrangement links TRBV11-2 to TRBJ2-1, with 7 bases fitting TRBD1. Germline V gene lookup returns CDR1 SGHAT and CDR2 FQNNGV. The CDR3 has 15 residues. V lost 3 bases to trimming and J lost 0 bases; unmatched junction nucleotides: 2. The CDR3 bases are TGTGCCAGCAGCTTGGGACAGAGCTCCTACAATGAGCAGTTCTTC. Amino acid sequence: CASSLGQSSYNEQFF.

The chain has TRBV28 and TRBJ1-4; the match to TRBD1 covers 10 bases. Germline V gene lookup returns CDR1 MDHEN and CDR2 SYDVKM. The CDR3 has 15 residues. With V trimmed by 3 bases and J by 7 bases, 5 bases remained unmatched. The CDR3 sequence is CASSFQGTGAEKLFF. The CDR3 coding sequence is TGTGCCAGCAGTTTCCAAGGGACAGGGGCTGAAAAACTGTTTTTT. The full variable domain, its missing parts supplied by reference TRBV28 and TRBJ1-4, is DVKVTQSSRYLVKRTGEKVFLECVQDMDHENMFWYRQDPGLGLRLIYFSYDVKMKEKGDIPEGYSVSREKKERFSLILESASTNQTSMYLCASSFQGTGAEKLFFGSGTQLSVL.

The chain has TRBV6-1 and TRBJ1-1; D is perhaps TRBD1 (5 bases). The length of the CDR3 is 15 residues. The germline CDR1 and CDR2 sequences are MNHNS and SASEGT. V was clipped by 2 bases and J by 1 base, with 11 bases between them. The CDR3 region has the DNA TGTGCCAGCAGTGAATTAGTGACAGAGAACACTGAAGCTTTCTTT. This gives the protein CASSELVTENTEAFF.

This clone has only a few counts. V and J are TRBV15 and TRBJ2-5; a weak D match, TRBD2 (5 bases). The CDR3 covers 16 residues. Trimming shortened V by 1 base and J by 2 bases, and 14 bases separated the two germline ends. Germline V gene data show CDR1 as LNHNV and CDR2 as YYDKDF (reference sequence). In DNA, the CDR3 is TGTGCCACCAGCAGAGGTGGACGGGGAACTCAAGAGACCCAGTACTTC. It specifies CATSRGGRGTQETQYF.

The J gene is TRBJ2-6, the V gene TRBV6-2 or TRBV6-3, with D unclear. The V gene lost 2 bases and the J gene lost 4 bases, with 9 bases spanning the gap. The germline V gene encodes CDR1 MNHEY and CDR2 SVGEGT. The CDR3 extends over 15 amino acids. Here the CDR3 DNA reads TGTGCCAGCAGTTACGACAATAGAGGGGCCAACGTCCTGACTTTC. Translating it yields CASSYDNRGANVLTF.

A single count supports this clone. The rearrangement links TRBV9 to TRBJ2-4; D is unclear. Germline-derived CDR1 and CDR2 are SGDLS and YYNGEE. Trimming removed 7 bases at V and 0 bases at J, with 20 bases between. The CDR3 is 17 residues long. The DNA for the CDR3 is TGTGCCAGCGGCCCCCCCTGTTCCCCATCAGCCAAAAACATTCAGTACTTC. Encoded protein: CASGPPCSPSAKNIQYF. The full variable domain, its missing parts supplied by reference TRBV9 and TRBJ2-4, is DSGVTQTPKHLITATGQRVTLRCSPRSGDLSVYWYQQSLDQGLQFLIQYYNGEERAKGNILERFSAQQFPDLHSELNLSSLELGDSALYFCASGPPCSPSAKNIQYFGAGTRLSVL.

This clone appeared once. This chain links TRBV7-9 with TRBJ2-7; 10 positions agree with TRBD1. CDR1 is SEHNR, CDR2 FQNEAQ, per germline (reference sequence). J lost 7 bases, V lost 4 bases, and 1 base had no gene match. The length of the CDR3 is 12 residues. In DNA form, the CDR3 reads TGTGCCAGCAGCTGGACAGGGGGTGAGCAGTACTTC. Protein product: CASSWTGGEQYF.